Listed here are 12 T cell receptor beta chains from one sample, sequenced in a study of human T cells and chemical hapten exposure. The time point denotes: patch test 3, about 24 weeks after DPC sensitization. Treatment indicated: therapeutic diphenylcyclopropenone sensitization with weekly scalp DPC. The authors' total RNA extraction used unfractionated whole blood. Using its own MiXCR run on the RACE reads, TCRdb lists one record per CDR3 protein. The table has some 39,000 distinct CDR3 sequences, over 7.5% seen once; the top ten hold 26%. The sequencing used whole blood, collected in connection with sensitization to the hapten diphenylcyclopropenone (DPC). The source of these receptors is a man aged 45 to 65 with alopecia areata. Some clones in this sample may be carry-over from other donors' samples.

This clonotype has more than one count but fewer than ten. V usage is TRBV4-1 and J usage is TRBJ2-7; 8 nucleotides match TRBD2. V lost 1 base and J lost 2; bases outside the gene matches: 4. The germline V gene has CDR1 MGHRA and CDR2 YSYEKL. This CDR3 region has 15 residues. CDR3 loop: CASSQGLAFTYEQYF. The CDR3 coding sequence is TGCGCCAGCAGCCAAGGACTAGCGTTTACCTACGAGCAGTACTTC.

This chain joins TRBV10-3 and TRBJ2-1, with 14 bases that match TRBD2. After removal of 7 bases from V and 8 bases from J, the junction contained 4 bases not matched to a gene. The CDR3 contains 14 residues. Looked up from germline, CDR1 is ENHRY and CDR2 is SYGVKD. In DNA, the CDR3 is TGTGCCATCAAGGGACTAGCGGGAGAGGATGAGCAGTTCTTC. As protein: CAIKGLAGEDEQFF.

This clonotype was recorded at least ten times. The rearrangement links TRBV7-2 to TRBJ2-1; either TRBD1 or TRBD2 may fit D (5 bases each). Germline-derived CDR1 and CDR2 are SGHTA and FQGNSA. V gave up 4 bases and J gave up 2 bases, with 15 bases separating them. The length of the CDR3 is 16 residues. The CDR3 here is CASSSPGTPTYNEQFF. The CDR3 bases are TGTGCCAGCAGCTCCCCCGGGACGCCAACCTACAATGAGCAGTTCTTC. The whole variable domain, remainder taken from reference TRBV7-2 and TRBJ2-1, is GAGVSQSPSNKVTEKGKDVELRCDPISGHTALYWYRQSLGQGLEFLIYFQGNSAPDKSGLPSDRFSAERTGGSVSTLTIQRTQQEDSAVYLCASSSPGTPTYNEQFFGPGTRLTVL.

This rearrangement joins TRBV7-9 to TRBJ2-7, with a possible D match to TRBD2 (5 bases). The CDR3 consists of 12 residues. V was cut by 6 bases and J by 5 bases, with 11 bases left in between. Germline V gene sequence: CDR1 SEHNR, CDR2 FQNEAQ (reference sequence). The CDR3 here is CASRRESHEQYF. The CDR3, as DNA: TGTGCCAGCAGAAGGGAGTCCCACGAGCAGTACTTC.

This clonotype came up many times. The rearrangement joins TRBV28 to TRBJ2-3; 7 positions match TRBD2. Germline values: CDR1 MDHEN, CDR2 SYDVKM. V trimming: 2 bases; J trimming: 4 bases; junction bases outside the gene matches: 6. The CDR3 has 15 amino acids. CDR3 residues: CASSLAGERSDTQYF. CDR3 in DNA: TGTGCCAGCAGTTTAGCGGGAGAGAGGTCAGATACGCAGTATTTT.

The chain couples TRBV2 to TRBJ2-1; TRBD1 matches 10 bases. The CDR3 sequence is 15 residues long. J lost 3 bases, V lost 9 bases, and 8 bases had no gene match. In germline, CDR1 is SNHLY, CDR2 FYNNEI. The CDR3 region is CASRTGGAFYNEQFF. The CDR3 coding sequence is TGTGCCAGTAGGACAGGGGGGGCCTTCTACAATGAGCAGTTCTTC.

This clonotype came up many times. V is TRBV18 and J is TRBJ2-5, with D perhaps matching TRBD1 or TRBD2 (5 bases each). Deletions cut 1 base from V and 2 bases from J, with 17 bases between. Looked up from germline, CDR1 is KGHSH and CDR2 is LQKENI. The CDR3 length is 17 residues. The DNA of the CDR3 is TGTGCCAGCTCACCACAGGGGCCGGACTCAAATCAAGAGACCCAGTACTTC. This gives the protein CASSPQGPDSNQETQYF.

This clonotype was seen only a few times. The chain has TRBV29-1 and TRBJ2-5; 9 nucleotides line up with TRBD2. Germline CDR1 is SQVTM and CDR2 is ANQGSEA. V gave up 4 bases and J gave up 4 bases; unmatched junction bases: 4. This CDR3 comprises 13 residues. The CDR3 nucleotides are TGCAGCGTTGGTAGACTAGCGGCAGAGACCCAGTACTTC. It specifies CSVGRLAAETQYF.

This clonotype was found many times. The V and J genes are TRBV27 and TRBJ1-2, with D unresolved. Germline values: CDR1 MNHEY, CDR2 SMNVEV (reference sequence). Between the trimmed V and J ends, which lost 5 bases and 7 bases, there was a span of 17 bases. The CDR3 totals 14 residues. This chain's CDR3 is CASSLFSRGGGYTF. In DNA form, the CDR3 reads TGTGCCAGCAGTCTCTTTTCCCGCGGAGGTGGCTACACCTTC.

This clonotype was counted at least ten times. The rearrangement links TRBV28 to TRBJ2-1, with TRBD1 identical over 8 bases. Looked up from germline, CDR1 is MDHEN and CDR2 is SYDVKM. Trimming cost V 4 bases and J 4 bases; bases outside gene matches: 3. This CDR3 has 14 amino acids. The CDR3 loop reads CASSSGGRYNEQFF. Written as DNA, the CDR3 is TGTGCCAGCAGTTCAGGGGGCCGTTACAATGAGCAGTTCTTC.

This clonotype has a count of ten or more. The rearrangement joins TRBV18 to TRBJ2-4; tentatively, D is TRBD1 (6 bases). The V gene lost 6 bases and the J gene lost 5 bases, with 17 bases spanning the gap. From germline, CDR1 is KGHSH and CDR2 LQKENI. This CDR3 is 15 amino acids long. The CDR3 nucleotides read TGTGCCAGCTCCCTAAGTCCGGGACACCAAAACATTCAGTACTTC. This gives the protein CASSLSPGHQNIQYF.

Only a few counts were recorded for this clonotype. The chain has TRBV4-1 and TRBJ1-2; D gene unclear. The CDR3 spans 13 residues. The V end lost 2 bases, the J end lost 5 bases, and 9 bases lay between the germline ends. Germline V gene sequence: CDR1 MGHRA, CDR2 YSYEKL. The DNA of the CDR3 is TGCGCCAGCAGCCAACCTGGCAGTTATGGCTACACCTTC. Encoded protein: CASSQPGSYGYTF.